A single sample gave rise to the 21 T cell receptor beta chains below, sequenced in a study of cytomegalovirus exposure and HLA in healthy donors. Both 60 Vbeta primers and 13 Jbeta primers went into the PCR. Sequencing used immunoSEQ multiplex PCR; TCRdb keeps in-frame clones, though not all of them. The table lists about 160,000 clones, 70% to 85% of them singletons. The material sequenced was PBMCs. Source of these receptors: a man between 45 and 60 years old in good health and CMV-seropositive.

CDR3 DNA: TGTGCCAGCAGTTTTGCGCAGGGAACTGAAGCTTTCTTT. It codes for CASSFAQGTEAFF. The gene calls are TRBV27 and TRBJ1-1, with a tentative D call TRBD1 (5 bases). Trimming cost V 3 bases and J 5 bases, with 10 bases left between them. Germline V gene sequence: CDR1 MNHEY, CDR2 SMNVEV (reference sequence). This CDR3 has 13 amino acids.

The sample holds one count of this clone. The rearrangement links TRBV5-4 to TRBJ2-2, with a weak D call TRBD2 (7 bases). CDR3 length equals 15 residues. The V gene lost 4 bases and the J gene lost 1 base, with 11 bases spanning the gap. Per the germline V gene, CDR1 is SGHNT and CDR2 is YYREEE (reference sequence). The CDR3 region is CASSRGGGNTGELFF. The CDR3 DNA is TGTGCCAGCAGCAGGGGGGGTGGGAACACCGGGGAGCTGTTTTTT.

The CDR3 loop reads CASGLETSNSPLHF. The DNA of the CDR3 is TGTGCTAGTGGTTTGGAAACGAGTAATTCACCCCTCCACTTT. The J gene is TRBJ1-6, the V gene TRBV12-5; D call uncertain. The ends were cut back, 1 base at V and 6 bases at J, with 7 bases in the middle. Germline V gene lookup returns CDR1 LGHNT and CDR2 FRNRAP. The CDR3 sequence is 14 residues long.

The chain carries TRBV7-2 and TRBJ2-1, with D uncertain. CDR3 length: 12 amino acids. V dropped 5 bases and J dropped 6 bases, with 8 bases sitting between them. The germline V gene encodes CDR1 SGHTA and CDR2 FQGNSA. As DNA, the CDR3 is TGTGCCAGCAGCGCCCAACTCAATGAGCAGTTCTTC. It codes for CASSAQLNEQFF.

In DNA, the CDR3 is TGTGCCAGCAGTTACAGGTCTAGCGGGGAGCAGTACTTC. This codes for CASSYRSSGEQYF. The V and J genes are TRBV6-5 and TRBJ2-7, with 8 bases that match TRBD2. The length of the CDR3 is 13 residues. Trimming removed 2 bases from V and 7 bases from J; junction bases left unmatched: 4. The germline V gene has CDR1 MNHEY and CDR2 SVGAGI.

This clone has only a few counts. This chain links TRBV27 with TRBJ2-1; D is perhaps TRBD1 (5 bases). Germline V gene lookup returns CDR1 MNHEY and CDR2 SMNVEV (reference sequence). V lost 6 bases and J lost 9, with 15 bases in between. This CDR3 has 13 amino acids. The CDR3 DNA reads as TGTGCCAGCAGCCCGAGGACAATGGGTGAGCAGTTCTTC. It encodes CASSPRTMGEQFF.

This rearrangement joins TRBV7-2 to TRBJ2-7; 15 bases line up with TRBD2. Germline V gene sequence: CDR1 SGHTA, CDR2 FQGNSA. J lost 0 bases, V lost 5 bases, and 5 bases had no gene match. The CDR3 extends over 17 amino acids. The CDR3 coding sequence is TGTGCCAGCAGCCCGGGACTAGCGGGGGGCCTCTCCTACGAGCAGTACTTC. Translated: CASSPGLAGGLSYEQYF. Looking up the rest from reference TRBV7-2 and TRBJ2-7 gives the full variable domain: GAGVSQSPSNKVTEKGKDVELRCDPISGHTALYWYRQSLGQGLEFLIYFQGNSAPDKSGLPSDRFSAERTGGSVSTLTIQRTQQEDSAVYLCASSPGLAGGLSYEQYFGPGTRLTVT.

This sequence joins TRBV6-5 and TRBJ2-7; 8 positions match TRBD2. J lost 2 bases, V lost 2 bases, and 2 bases had no gene match. In germline, CDR1 is MNHEY, CDR2 SVGAGI. The CDR3 loop spans 14 amino acids. CDR3 DNA sequence: TGTGCCAGCAGTTACCGAGCGGGGGCCTACGAGCAGTACTTC. It encodes CASSYRAGAYEQYF.

This rearrangement joins TRBV19 to TRBJ1-1, with D hard to call. Deletions cut 4 bases from V and 3 bases from J, with 24 bases between. Germline-derived CDR1 and CDR2 are LNHDA and SQIVND (reference sequence). CDR3 length: 18 residues. The CDR3 loop reads CASSKFAPTAGRHTEAFF. The CDR3, as DNA: TGTGCCAGTAGTAAATTTGCCCCTACTGCGGGTAGGCACACTGAAGCTTTCTTT. Filled out from reference TRBV19 and TRBJ1-1, the complete variable domain reads DGGITQSPKYLFRKEGQNVTLSCEQNLNHDAMYWYRQDPGQGLRLIYYSQIVNDFQKGDIAEGYSVSREKKESFPLTVTSAQKNPTAFYLCASSKFAPTAGRHTEAFFGQGTRLTVV.

The chain couples TRBV30 to TRBJ1-2; no clear D gene. V lost 0 bases and J lost 8, with 16 bases in between. Germline V lookup: CDR1 GTSNPN, CDR2 SVGIG (reference sequence). This CDR3 has 14 amino acids. The CDR3, as DNA: TGTGCCTGGAGTGTACGTTCTCAGGCGTGGGGCTACACCTTC. It yields the protein CAWSVRSQAWGYTF.

V is TRBV6-5 and J is TRBJ1-1, with unresolved D. The CDR3 consists of 14 residues. Trimming shortened V by 2 bases and J by 1 base, and 8 bases separated the two germline ends. Looked up from germline, CDR1 is MNHEY and CDR2 is SVGAGI. Here the CDR3 reads CASSYAAPNTEAFF. CDR3 DNA sequence: TGTGCCAGCAGTTACGCGGCCCCGAACACTGAAGCTTTCTTT.

The genes are TRBV5-1 and TRBJ1-6, with unresolved D. This CDR3 spans 17 amino acids. Germline CDR1 reads SGHRS; CDR2 reads YFSETQ. Trimming took 2 bases from V and 7 from J, leaving 19 bases between them. CDR3: CASSLGTAGIGNSPLHF. As DNA, the CDR3 is TGCGCCAGCAGCTTAGGAACGGCGGGAATAGGAAATTCACCCCTCCACTTT.

This chain connects TRBV5-1 to TRBJ2-5; 11 bases line up with TRBD2. V lost 0 bases to trimming and J lost 2 bases; unmatched junction nucleotides: 6. Germline V lookup: CDR1 SGHRS, CDR2 YFSETQ. The CDR3 extends over 17 amino acids. CDR3 region: CASSLALAGGLQETQYF. CDR3 sequence (DNA): TGCGCCAGCAGCTTGGCCTTAGCGGGGGGGCTGCAAGAGACCCAGTACTTC.

This clone has only a few counts. V and J are TRBV27 and TRBJ1-6; D is undetermined. Per the germline V gene, CDR1 is MNHEY and CDR2 is SMNVEV (reference sequence). Trimming took 2 bases from V and 7 from J, leaving 9 bases between them. CDR3 length: 14 amino acids. The CDR3 sequence is CASSLTGGNSPLHF. CDR3 DNA sequence: TGTGCCAGCAGTTTAACCGGCGGGAATTCACCCCTCCACTTT.

V gene TRBV6-5 combines with J gene TRBJ2-7; TRBD1 agrees at 7 bases. Looked up from germline, CDR1 is MNHEY and CDR2 is SVGAGI. The CDR3 covers 14 residues. V was clipped by 2 bases and J by 3 bases; unmatched bases: 4. The CDR3 coding sequence is TGTGCCAGCAGTTACAATCGACAGGGCTACGAGCAGTACTTC. Its translation: CASSYNRQGYEQYF.

The chain has TRBV2 and TRBJ1-6; D not resolved. V shed 6 bases and J shed 6 bases, with 15 bases lying between them. The CDR3 has 15 residues. Per the germline V gene, CDR1 is SNHLY and CDR2 is FYNNEI. CDR3: CASRAAISLNSPLHF. The DNA of the CDR3 is TGTGCCAGCAGGGCGGCAATCAGTCTTAATTCACCCCTCCACTTT. The full variable domain, rest sourced from reference TRBV2 and TRBJ1-6, is EPEVTQTPSHQVTQMGQEVILRCVPISNHLYFYWYRQILGQKVEFLVSFYNNEISEKSEIFDDQFSVERPDGSNFTLKIRSTKLEDSAMYFCASRAAISLNSPLHFGNGTRLTVT.

This clone appeared a few times. V gene TRBV4-2 combines with J gene TRBJ2-1, with 8 bases that match TRBD2. With 3 bases clipped from V and 9 bases from J, the junction kept 4 bases outside the gene matches. The CDR3 is 13 amino acids. Germline lookup yields CDR1 LGHNA and CDR2 YNFKEQ. The CDR3 is CASSHGLAGEQFF. In DNA form, the CDR3 reads TGTGCCAGCAGCCACGGACTAGCAGGTGAGCAGTTCTTC.

The rearrangement links TRBV12-5 to TRBJ1-6; D gene uncertain. V was shortened by 5 bases and J by 10 bases, with 18 bases between the two germline ends. The CDR3 is 15 amino acids. Germline V gives CDR1 LGHNT, CDR2 FRNRAP. The CDR3: CASGVKGPARSPLHF. CDR3 DNA sequence: TGTGCTAGTGGTGTGAAAGGCCCCGCGCGGTCACCCCTCCACTTT.

V gene TRBV28 combines with J gene TRBJ1-1, with D uncertain. This CDR3 comprises 10 residues. Per the germline V gene, CDR1 is MDHEN and CDR2 is SYDVKM. The V and J ends lost 6 bases and 7 bases respectively, with 6 bases between them. The CDR3 DNA reads TGTGCCAGCAGCCGTCTTGAAGCTTTCTTT. Protein sequence: CASSRLEAFF.

The chain couples TRBV9 to TRBJ2-5; 8 bases are a match to TRBD2. This CDR3 spans 16 amino acids. Trimming took 2 bases from V and 4 from J; bases not matched to a gene: 10. CDR1 and CDR2 (germline): SGDLS, YYNGEE. The CDR3 DNA is TGTGCCAGCAGCGTGTCCGGGGGGGCCAGGTTAGAGACCCAGTACTTC. Encoded protein: CASSVSGGARLETQYF. Full variable domain (rest looked up from reference TRBV9 and TRBJ2-5): DSGVTQTPKHLITATGQRVTLRCSPRSGDLSVYWYQQSLDQGLQFLIQYYNGEERAKGNILERFSAQQFPDLHSELNLSSLELGDSALYFCASSVSGGARLETQYFGPGTRLLVL.

The chain carries TRBV5-1 and TRBJ2-7; 11 nucleotides match TRBD1. Per the germline V gene, CDR1 is SGHRS and CDR2 is YFSETQ. This CDR3 has 17 residues. Trimming took 4 bases from V and 2 from J; bases not matched to a gene: 11. CDR3 protein: CASSIRAGTGGTYEQYF. The DNA for the CDR3 is TGCGCCAGCAGCATAAGGGCGGGGACAGGGGGAACCTACGAGCAGTACTTC.